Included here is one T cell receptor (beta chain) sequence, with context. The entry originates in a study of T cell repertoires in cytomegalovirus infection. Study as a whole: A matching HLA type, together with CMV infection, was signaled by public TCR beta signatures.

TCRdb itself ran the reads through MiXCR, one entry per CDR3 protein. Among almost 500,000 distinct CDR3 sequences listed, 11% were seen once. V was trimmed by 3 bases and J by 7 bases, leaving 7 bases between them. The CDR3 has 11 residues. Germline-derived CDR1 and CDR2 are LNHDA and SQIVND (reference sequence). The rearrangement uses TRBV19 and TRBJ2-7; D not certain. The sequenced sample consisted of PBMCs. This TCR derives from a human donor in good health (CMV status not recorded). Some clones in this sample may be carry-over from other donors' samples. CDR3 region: CASSMLGEQYF. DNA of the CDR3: TGTGCCAGTAGTATGCTCGGGGAGCAGTACTTC.